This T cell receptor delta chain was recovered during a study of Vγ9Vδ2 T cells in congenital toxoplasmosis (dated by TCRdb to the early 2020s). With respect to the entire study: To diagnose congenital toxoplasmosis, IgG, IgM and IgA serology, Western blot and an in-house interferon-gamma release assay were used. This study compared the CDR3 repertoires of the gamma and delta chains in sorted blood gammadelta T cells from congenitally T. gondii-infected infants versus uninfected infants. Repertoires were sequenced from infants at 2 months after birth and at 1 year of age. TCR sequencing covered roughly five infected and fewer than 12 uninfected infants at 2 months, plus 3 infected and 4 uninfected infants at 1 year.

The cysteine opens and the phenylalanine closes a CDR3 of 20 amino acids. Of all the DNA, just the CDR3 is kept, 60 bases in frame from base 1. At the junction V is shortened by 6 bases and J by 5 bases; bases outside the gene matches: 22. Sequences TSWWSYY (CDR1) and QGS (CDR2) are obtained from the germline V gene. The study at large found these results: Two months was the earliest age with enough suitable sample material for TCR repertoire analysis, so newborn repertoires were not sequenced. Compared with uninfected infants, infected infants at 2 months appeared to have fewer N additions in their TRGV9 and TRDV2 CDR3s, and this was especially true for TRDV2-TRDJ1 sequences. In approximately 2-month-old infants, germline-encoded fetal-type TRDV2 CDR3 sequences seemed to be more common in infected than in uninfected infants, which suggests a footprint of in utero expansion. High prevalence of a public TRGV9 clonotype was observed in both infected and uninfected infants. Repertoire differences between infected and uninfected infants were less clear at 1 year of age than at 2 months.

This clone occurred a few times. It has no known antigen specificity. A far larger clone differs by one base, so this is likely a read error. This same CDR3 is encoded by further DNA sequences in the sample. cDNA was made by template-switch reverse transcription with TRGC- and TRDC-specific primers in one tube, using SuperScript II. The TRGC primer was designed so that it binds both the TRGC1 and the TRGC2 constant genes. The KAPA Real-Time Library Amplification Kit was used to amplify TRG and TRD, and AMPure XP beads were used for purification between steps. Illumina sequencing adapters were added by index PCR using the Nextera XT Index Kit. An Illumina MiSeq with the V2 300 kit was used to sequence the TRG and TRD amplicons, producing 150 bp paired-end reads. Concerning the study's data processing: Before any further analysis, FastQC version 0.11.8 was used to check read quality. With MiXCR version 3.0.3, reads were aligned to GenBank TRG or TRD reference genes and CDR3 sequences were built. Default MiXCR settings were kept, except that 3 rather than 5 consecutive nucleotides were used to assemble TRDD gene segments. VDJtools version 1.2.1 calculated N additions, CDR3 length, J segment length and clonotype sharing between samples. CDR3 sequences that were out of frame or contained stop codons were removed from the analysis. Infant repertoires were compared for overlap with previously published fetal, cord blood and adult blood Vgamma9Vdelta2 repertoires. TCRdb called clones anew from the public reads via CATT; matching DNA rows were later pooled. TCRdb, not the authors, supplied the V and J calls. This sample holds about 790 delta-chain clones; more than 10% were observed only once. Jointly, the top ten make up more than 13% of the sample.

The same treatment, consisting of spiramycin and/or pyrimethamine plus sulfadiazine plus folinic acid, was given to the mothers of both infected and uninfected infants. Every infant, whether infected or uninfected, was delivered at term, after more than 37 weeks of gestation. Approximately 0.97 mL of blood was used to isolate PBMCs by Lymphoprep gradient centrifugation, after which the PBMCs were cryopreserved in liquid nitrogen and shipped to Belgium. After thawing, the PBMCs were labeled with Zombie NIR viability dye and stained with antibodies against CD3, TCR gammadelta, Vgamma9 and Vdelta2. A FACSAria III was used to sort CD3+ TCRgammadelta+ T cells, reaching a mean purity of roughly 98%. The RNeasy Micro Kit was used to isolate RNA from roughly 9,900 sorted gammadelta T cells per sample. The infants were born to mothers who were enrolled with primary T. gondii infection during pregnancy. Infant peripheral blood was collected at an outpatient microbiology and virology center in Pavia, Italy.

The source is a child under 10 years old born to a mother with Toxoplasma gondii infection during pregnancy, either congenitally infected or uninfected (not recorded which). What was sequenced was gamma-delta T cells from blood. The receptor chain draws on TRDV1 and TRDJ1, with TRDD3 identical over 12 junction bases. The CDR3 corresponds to CALGKGLPQYWGILRDKLIF. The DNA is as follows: TGTGCTCTTGGAAAAGGCCTTCCACAGTACTGGGGGATACTTAGGGATAAACTCATCTTT.